Described below is a single TCR beta chain sequence and its context. Its antigen is still unknown. The data were taken from a study of cytomegalovirus exposure and HLA in healthy donors. Study-wide findings and caveats: Productive status was seen about 90% or about 30% of the time for most TCR beta V segments in an earlier analysis. In presence/absence analyses, roughly uniform sequencing depth across donors was assumed. Rare TCR sequences dominated, though some public TCRs recurred in many donors.

The PCR was carried out with 60 Vbeta primers and 13 Jbeta primers. The repertoire was sequenced with immunoSEQ multiplex PCR; TCRdb's copy has only in-frame clones and lacks some. The profile covers some 150,000 clones, with approximately 78% appearing a single time and just over 8% taken by the ten largest. With 1 base removed from V and 4 bases from J, the gap between germline ends came to 11 bases. The germline V gene encodes CDR1 MNHEY and CDR2 SMNVEV (reference sequence). The CDR3 contains 15 residues. This chain uses TRBV27 with TRBJ2-1; D is perhaps TRBD2 (6 bases). Sequences were obtained from PBMCs. This receptor was taken from a woman aged 45-59 years in good health and CMV-seropositive. The CDR3, as DNA: TGTGCCAGCAGTTTATTGCGGGACGAATACAATGAGCAGTTCTTC. Translating gives CASSLLRDEYNEQFF.